This T cell receptor beta chain was identified during a study of patients and donors after allogeneic stem cell transplantation. One entry per CDR3 protein, called by TCRdb with MiXCR from the RT-PCR reads. The sample holds some 960,000 distinct CDR3 sequences, more than 15% seen once. This clonotype was observed a handful of times. Trimming cost V 4 bases and J 2 bases, with 14 bases left between them. The CDR3 totals 15 residues. Germline CDR1 LGHDT, CDR2 YNNKEL (reference sequence). The chain couples TRBV3-1 to TRBJ2-5, with D perhaps matching TRBD1 (5 bases). The source is a human donor who was either an allogeneic HSCT recipient or a stem cell or donor lymphocyte infusion donor (not recorded which). It is not recorded whose cells these are; they may come from a transplant donor. The sequenced sample consisted of blood, either unsorted or a sorted T cell fraction (not recorded which). The CDR3 sequence is CASSPHEAGQETQYF. The CDR3 nucleotides read TGTGCCAGCAGCCCCCACGAGGCAGGGCAAGAGACCCAGTACTTC.